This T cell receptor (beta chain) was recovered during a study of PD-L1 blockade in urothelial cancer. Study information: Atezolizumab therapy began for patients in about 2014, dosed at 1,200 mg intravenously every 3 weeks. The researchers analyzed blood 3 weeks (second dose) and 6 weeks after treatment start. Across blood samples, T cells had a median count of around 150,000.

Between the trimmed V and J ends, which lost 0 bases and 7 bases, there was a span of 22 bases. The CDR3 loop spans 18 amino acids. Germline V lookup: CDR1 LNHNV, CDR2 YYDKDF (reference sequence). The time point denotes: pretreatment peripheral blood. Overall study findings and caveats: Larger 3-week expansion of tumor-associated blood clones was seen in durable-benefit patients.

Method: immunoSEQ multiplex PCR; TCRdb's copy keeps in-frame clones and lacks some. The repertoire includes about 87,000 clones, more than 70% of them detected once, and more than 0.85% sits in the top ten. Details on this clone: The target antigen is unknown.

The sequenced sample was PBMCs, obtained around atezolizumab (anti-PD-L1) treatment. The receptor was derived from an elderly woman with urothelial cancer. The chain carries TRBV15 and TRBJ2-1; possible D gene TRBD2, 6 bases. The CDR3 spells CATSRDTASAYQGNEQFF. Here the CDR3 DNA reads TGTGCCACCAGCAGAGATACGGCTAGCGCTTACCAAGGAAATGAGCAGTTCTTC.